This TCR beta chain came from a study of T cell repertoires in cytomegalovirus infection. Study as a whole: Based on public TCR beta signatures, there were indications of CMV infection and of a matching HLA type.

MiXCR, applied by TCRdb to the reads, yields one record per CDR3 protein. This sample yields about 52,000 distinct CDR3 sequences, of which around 19% are seen a single time; about four fifths belongs to the top ten. V dropped 6 bases and J dropped 6 bases, with 12 bases sitting between them. The CDR3 sequence is 12 residues long. The germline V gene encodes CDR1 MNHEY and CDR2 SVGEGT. Remarks on this clonotype: The antigen is not known.

The sequence was obtained from a human donor in good health (CMV status not recorded). Some clones in this sample may be carry-over from other donors' samples. V is TRBV6-2 or TRBV6-3 and J is TRBJ2-7; tentatively, D is TRBD1 (5 bases). Sequenced here: CD8+ T cells from cultured PBMCs, sampled from culture after CMV antigen stimulation. CDR3 in amino acids: CASSIDRSEQYF. The CDR3 coding sequence is TGTGCCAGCAGCATTGACAGAAGCGAGCAGTACTTC.